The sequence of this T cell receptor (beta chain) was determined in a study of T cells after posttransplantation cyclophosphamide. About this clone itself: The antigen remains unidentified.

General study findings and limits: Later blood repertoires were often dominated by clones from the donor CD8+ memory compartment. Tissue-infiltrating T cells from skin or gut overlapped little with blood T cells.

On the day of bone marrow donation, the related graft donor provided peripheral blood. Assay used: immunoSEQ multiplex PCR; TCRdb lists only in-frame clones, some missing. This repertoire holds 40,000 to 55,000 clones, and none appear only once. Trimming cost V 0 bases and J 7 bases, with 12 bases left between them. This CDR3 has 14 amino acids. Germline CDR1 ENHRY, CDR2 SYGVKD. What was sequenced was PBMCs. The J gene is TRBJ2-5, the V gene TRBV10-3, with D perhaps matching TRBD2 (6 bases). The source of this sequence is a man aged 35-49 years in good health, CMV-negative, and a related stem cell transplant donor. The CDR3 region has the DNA TGTGCCATCAGTGAGTCGGGGGGACCGGGGACCCAGTACTTC. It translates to CAISESGGPGTQYF.